This T cell receptor (beta chain) was observed in a study of cytomegalovirus exposure and HLA in healthy donors (dated by TCRdb to about 2017). The study in broad terms: An earlier analysis of some 600 of the donors reported about 280 Gb of sequence data and 117 million unique TCR beta sequences obtained from about 179 million T cells. A later genetic analysis used genome-wide SNP genotypes for about three fifths of the 666 donors, treating that subset as a discovery cohort. Along with the roughly 610-subject first cohort, a separate validation cohort of 120 different subjects was used. Of the 398 genotyped donors, roughly 80% were placed in the genetic ancestry cluster associated with self-reported Caucasian donors. HLA typing included class I and class II loci at four-digit resolution. Because of strong linkage in the cohort, four or five DR-DQ haplotypes were treated as single units for association and clustering. Donor age, sex, ethnicity and CMV serostatus were collected together with the repertoire data. The T cell repertoires of about 700 subjects were profiled by immunosequencing and related to cytomegalovirus serostatus. Typing coverage differed by locus: A, B, C, DRB1 and DQB1 were typed in about 620-640 donors, DQA1 in about 510, DPA1 in around 610, and DPB1 in 400 to 480. The study was designed to test whether signatures of past pathogen exposure could be identified by cataloging public T cell receptors. An earlier analysis of fewer than 750 of the donors used high-throughput TCR beta sequencing to judge whether each TCR beta V gene segment behaved as functional or pseudogenic. Every repertoire in the discovery cohort had been generated on one and the same sequencing platform. To study patterns of TCR occurrence, a later analysis re-analyzed previously published TCR beta repertoires from 500 to 850 donors and added high-resolution HLA genotyping. To predict cytomegalovirus infection status, the study combined high-throughput TCR immunosequencing, statistical association of individual TCRs with disease status, and machine learning. Among about 410 genotyped donors of the cohort, an average of roughly 230,000 unique TCR beta nucleotide sequences was sequenced per donor, of which 15% to 20% were non-productive. Rather than using new phenotypic data, the later analysis identified candidate immune exposures from TCR beta sequences and from how often those sequences occurred across donors. About 300 gigabases of sequencing data and 80 million or so unique TCR sequences were included in an early release covering 550 to 650 HLA-typed donors. Study-wide findings and limitations: A later analysis associated some 17,000 TCR beta sequences with specific HLA alleles at a false discovery rate of 0.05. In both the original and validation cohorts, the classifier was reported to diagnose cytomegalovirus status with high specificity and sensitivity. In a later genetic analysis, fewer N-insertions in productive TCRs were reported among donors in an Asian-associated ancestry cluster than the roughly 700-donor mean. Linkage disequilibrium might explain the correlated functional status among segregating V segments, but an unknown experimental factor could not be ruled out. The authors suggested that the approach could potentially be generalized to other disease states and immunological phenotypes. Presence/absence analyses assumed roughly uniform sequencing depth across donors, an assumption that may not hold. For the cohort, immune exposure information was limited to CMV serostatus. According to a later analysis, most CMV-associated TCR beta chains appeared to be HLA-restricted, and the HLA associations seemed to be driven largely by CMV exposure. In this cohort, only TCR beta chains were sequenced, and detectable features were limited by the absence of alpha or paired-chain data. In a later analysis, HLA-associated TCR beta chains showed more clonal expansion and lower generation probabilities than non-associated chains that were equally common. While some public TCRs were present in many individuals, most TCR sequences turned up only very rarely across donors. The sequencing pipeline was judged likely to have produced a cluster of highly shared sequence variants as a technical artifact. Some IMGT-functional V segments, including TRBV6-2 and TRBV6-3, could not be told apart with the 87-base-pair reads, so those segments were excluded. A later genetic analysis associated a missense DCLRE1C variant with V-gene and J-gene trimming of TCR beta chains, and an independent cohort replicated the association. Because HLA typing was unavailable for some donors at each locus, only the typed subset was used in association tests. In the study, around 160 TCR beta chains were listed as associated with cytomegalovirus. Broadly in line with IMGT annotations, most TCR beta V segments showed up in productive rearrangements about 87% or about 30% of the time in an earlier analysis of some 590 of the donors. Because counts were too low, roughly 17 rarely observed V segments, including chromosome 9 orphons, were left out of the earlier analysis of roughly 600 of the donors. In a later analysis, TCR association rates were found to vary across HLA loci, with the most associated TCRs seen for DRB1 alleles and the fewest for HLA-C alleles. A further reported finding was that TCR beta sequences accurately predicted the HLA-A and HLA-B alleles for most subjects in the first cohort. In vitro tests confirmed that a few of the cytomegalovirus-associated TCR beta chains recognize cytomegalovirus antigens. Strong co-occurrence of HLA alleles, especially DR and DQ, made assigning TCR associations to individual alleles difficult. According to a later analysis, parvovirus B19, influenza, CMV and Epstein-Barr virus appeared linked to several top co-occurrence clusters.

Library method: the immunoSEQ multiplex PCR assay. For the multiplex PCR, a mixture combining 60 forward primers for TCR Vbeta segments and 13 reverse primers for TCR Jbeta segments was used. Amplification of the CDR3 region of rearranged TCR beta genes was performed with a multiplex PCR assay on genomic DNA. On the Illumina HiSeq System, the amplified TCR beta libraries were sequenced as 87-base-pair reads. The authors' pipeline ran thus. A later analysis counted tens of millions of unique TCR beta chains across the 666 repertoires, and some 12 million of these chains were shared by at least two donors. To remove PCR and sequencing errors, raw reads were error-corrected and collapsed into unique sequences using a nearest-neighbor algorithm that merged closely related sequences. V, D and J gene segments were assigned by aligning CDR3 sequences to IMGT reference sequences. For a sequence to be retained, at least a six-nucleotide match to both a V gene segment and a J gene segment was required. Rearrangements were called productive when the CDR3 lacked stop codons and stayed in frame with V and J; all others were non-productive. CDR3 was defined according to IMGT convention as the region running from the second conserved V-encoded cysteine to the conserved J-encoded phenylalanine. In an earlier analysis of 500 to 650 of the donors, sequences lacking an unambiguous match to a single V gene segment were excluded. An earlier analysis of over 450 of the donors classified V segments as functional when productive rearrangements were above 56.7% and as segregating when the standard deviation between donors was above 5%. A statistical classification framework was built for diagnosing cytomegalovirus status from the catalog of TCR beta chain sequences. V and J gene assignment, in a later analysis, came from comparing TCR nucleotide sequences with IMGT/GENE-DB human TR gene sequences. A later analysis assigned CDR3 sequences and most-parsimonious VDJ recombination scenarios with the TCRdist pipeline. A later analysis defined each TCR beta chain by its CDR3 amino acid sequence plus V-gene family, and excluded reads lacking a unique V-gene family. In a later analysis, around 600 highly shared, low-generation-probability nucleotide sequences were removed to address suspected cross-contamination and a sequencing artifact. For each public chain, a later analysis derived a clonal expansion index from normalized ranks of inferred template counts within each repertoire. Generation probabilities in a later analysis came from a VDJ recombination model fitted to out-of-frame rearrangements, and those results were checked against IGoR. In a later analysis, TCR-TCR, TCR-HLA and TCR-CMV co-occurrence was scored with hypergeometric tests, and a repertoire-size bias correction was applied to TCR pairs. A later analysis estimated false discovery rates by permuting HLA or CMV assignments 20 times. In a later analysis, co-occurring TCRs were grouped using DBSCAN, and TCRdist sequence similarity was added for clustering within HLA-allele-positive subsets. Co-occurrence clustering excluded repertoires with fewer than 30,000 or more than 120,000 public chains, plus five with anomalous nucleotide sharing. In its TCRdb copy, this immuneACCESS table keeps in-frame sequences only and misses some clones. Where compared with another copy, unresolved V genes explain less than half of these, and the others have no known cause. V and J calls plus clone size are reproduced from that table; the DNA served to infer D and trimming. The sample includes 150,000 to 200,000 clones, with 82% observed a single time. The ten largest clones capture 6.5% of the sample.

Sequences MNHEY (CDR1) and SVGAGI (CDR2) are obtained from the germline V gene. V and J lose 5 bases and 5 bases, and a span of 14 bases separates them. The CDR3 runs 14 amino acids, cysteine and phenylalanine included. The read is trimmed to its CDR3 DNA, 42 bases read in frame from base 1. The cohort consisted of fewer than 700 healthy bone marrow donors. Cohort members were all nominally healthy when sampled, although unrecorded immune exposures were likely present. The donor was CMV seropositive and belonged to the group of more than 250 seropositive cohort members. A peripheral blood sample was collected from each donor, and TCR beta sequencing was performed on peripheral blood mononuclear cells. The Qiagen DNeasy Blood Extraction Kit was used to extract genomic DNA from the blood cell samples. Of note for this clone: Which antigen it targets is not known. It has no much larger one-base neighbor in the sample; base qualities were not kept.

This clonotype originated in a woman aged 45-60 years in good health and CMV-seropositive. Material: PBMCs. This sequence uses TRBV6-5 and TRBJ2-3; tentative D gene TRBD2, with 5 bases matching. The CDR3 sequence is CASSRGALGDTQYF. The DNA is as follows: TGTGCCAGCAGTCGGGGTGCTCTCGGAGATACGCAGTATTTT.